The clone carrying this T cell receptor (beta chain) was seen a handful of times. The antigen remains undetermined. This specimen belongs to a study of beta chain features in type 1 diabetes. As every portion of the isolated RNA was reverse transcribed, the sequencing read expressed TCRB transcripts. Read counts averaged approximately 3.5 million for samples of naive, central memory and regulatory T cells. The data were produced by immunoSEQ multiplex PCR, yet TCRdb's version contains in-frame clones alone and is incomplete. The table lists about 28,000 clones, about 65% of them singletons. This CDR3 region has 15 residues. Germline assignment: CDR1 WSHSY and CDR2 SAAADI. Germline trimming cut 6 bases from V and 12 bases from J; bases unmatched to any gene: 11. Whole-study findings and limits: There were fewer insertions and more deletions at the VDJ junctions of type 1 diabetes patients. The study found that naive, central memory and Treg TCRB repertoires appeared more similar in patients than in healthy donors. Any HLA effect on TCRB rearrangement was left unresolved by small sub-analyses. Moderately but significantly shorter TCRB CDR3s were found in Type 1 diabetes patients in all four CD4+ subsets.

The TCR comes from a woman in her twenties or thirties with type 1 diabetes. Sequencing was carried out using Tregs from blood. V usage is TRBV10-2 and J usage is TRBJ2-1; 13 bases fit TRBD2. Here the CDR3 DNA reads TGCGCCAGCAGGAGACCCGGGACTAGCGGGAAAGGGCAGTTCTTC. Its translation is CASRRPGTSGKGQFF.